What follows describes a single T cell receptor beta chain. Antigen specificity is unknown. The data originate from a study of T cell responses to AZD1222 COVID-19 vaccine. Study-wide results and caveats: An increase in Spike-specific TCR breadth and depth was observed after two AZD1222 doses. Regions 160-218 and 743-854 dominated among vaccine-associated CD4 TCRs spanning spike.

Here immunoSEQ multiplex PCR was the method, and the copy in TCRdb shows in-frame clones only, minus some. The sample holds roughly 150,000 clones; more than 70% are singletons and the top ten take 3.1%. The V gene lost 4 bases and the J gene lost 5 bases, with 15 bases spanning the gap. The CDR3 has 14 amino acids. CDR1 and CDR2 from the germline V gene are SGHRS and YFSETQ. The receptor's source is an adult who received the AZD1222 COVID-19 vaccine. The rearrangement uses TRBV5-1 and TRBJ2-5; perhaps TRBD1 as D (5 bases). The starting material was peripheral blood, obtained 28 days after the second AZD1222 dose. CDR3 nucleotides: TGCGCCAGCAGCACGCTCCAGGGTACTGAGACCCAGTACTTC. It yields the protein CASSTLQGTETQYF.